The sequence of this TCR beta chain was determined in a study of blood T cell repertoires in COVID-19. Study as a whole: Sample material is recorded as cDNA or gDNA derived from T cells, B-cell-depleted T cells, or PBMCs.

TCRdb's table, derived via immunoSEQ multiplex PCR, lists solely in-frame clones and lacks some. The sample carries approximately 70,000 clones, 76% recorded once. The sample comprised peripheral blood. The TCR comes from a man in his sixties with COVID-19, enrolled during active disease.

CDR3 DNA sequence: TGTGCCAGCGGGGACACCAACTATGGCTACACCTTC. Its protein product is CASGDTNYGYTF. This chain links TRBV28 with TRBJ1-2; D perhaps matches TRBD1 (6 bases). The CDR3 runs to 12 residues. Per the germline V gene, CDR1 is MDHEN and CDR2 is SYDVKM. Trimming cost V 8 bases and J 2 bases, with 9 bases left between them.